This TCR beta chain was sequenced in a study of T cells of healthy individuals (dated by TCRdb to about 2018). On this clonotype: No antigen is known for it. Base qualities are not provided; no much larger clone lies one nucleotide away.

CDR1 and CDR2 were assigned from the germline V gene as MNHEY and SVGAGI. Trimming at the junction amounts to 5 bases on V and 0 bases on J, and the germline ends lie 14 bases apart. The CDR3 holds 17 amino acids from the cysteine to the phenylalanine. Kept here is only the CDR3 DNA, which spans 51 bases and is read in frame from base 1. The library was prepared using 5' RACE. The instrument given in TCRdb is Illumina MiSeq. TCRdb ran its own pipeline on the public reads, namely fastp trimming at Q25 and MiXCR clone calling, and kept in-frame beta chains. Entries that share a CDR3 protein sequence are merged under the most common genes and DNA. The sample yields fewer than 90,000 distinct CDR3 sequences; about 5% were counted once. Clones ranked in the top ten supply roughly 7.5% of the sample.

The chain is made from TRBV6-5 and TRBJ2-6; TRBD2 is possibly the D segment (6 matching bases). The sequence came from a female donor in good health. In nucleotides, the sequence is TGTGCCAGCAGTAGGGCGGGACCGGACTCTGGGGCCAACGTCCTGACTTTC. This gives the protein CASSRAGPDSGANVLTF.